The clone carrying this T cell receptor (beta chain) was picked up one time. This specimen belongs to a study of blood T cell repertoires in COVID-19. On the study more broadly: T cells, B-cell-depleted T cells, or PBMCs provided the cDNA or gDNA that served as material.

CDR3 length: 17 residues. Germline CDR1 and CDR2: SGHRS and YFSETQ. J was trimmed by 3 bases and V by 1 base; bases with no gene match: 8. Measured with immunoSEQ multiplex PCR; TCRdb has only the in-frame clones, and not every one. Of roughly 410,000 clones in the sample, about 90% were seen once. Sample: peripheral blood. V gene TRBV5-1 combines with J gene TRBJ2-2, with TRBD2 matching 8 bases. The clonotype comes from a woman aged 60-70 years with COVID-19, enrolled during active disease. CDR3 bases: TGCGCCAGCAGCTTGCTCCCAGCGGGGGTTGACACCGGGGAGCTGTTTTTT. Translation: CASSLLPAGVDTGELFF.